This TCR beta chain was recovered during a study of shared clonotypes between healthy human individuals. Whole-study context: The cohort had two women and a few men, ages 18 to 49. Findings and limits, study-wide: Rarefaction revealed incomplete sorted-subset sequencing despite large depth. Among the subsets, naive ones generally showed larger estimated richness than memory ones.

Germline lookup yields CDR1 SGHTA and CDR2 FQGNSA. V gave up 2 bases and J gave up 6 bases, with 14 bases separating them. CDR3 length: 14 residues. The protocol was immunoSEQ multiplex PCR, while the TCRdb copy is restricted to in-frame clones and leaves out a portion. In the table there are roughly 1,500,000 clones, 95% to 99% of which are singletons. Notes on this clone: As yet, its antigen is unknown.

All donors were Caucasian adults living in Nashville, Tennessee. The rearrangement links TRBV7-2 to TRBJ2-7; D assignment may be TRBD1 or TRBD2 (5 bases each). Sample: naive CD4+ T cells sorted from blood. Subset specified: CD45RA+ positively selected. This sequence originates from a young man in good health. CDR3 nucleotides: TGTGCCAGCAGCTTAAACTGGCTGAGGGGCGAGCAGTACTTC. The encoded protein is CASSLNWLRGEQYF.